This TCR beta chain derives from a study of cytomegalovirus exposure and HLA in healthy donors. Study information: In an early release, HLA-typed donors contributed tens of millions of unique TCR sequences.

With 60 Vbeta and 13 Jbeta primers, the PCR was carried out. Sequencing was performed with immunoSEQ multiplex PCR; in TCRdb, only in-frame clones are kept and a portion is missing. The top ten hold 2.5% of the sample, which has about 170,000 clones, 70% to 90% seen once. The CDR3 has 15 residues. Trimming removed 5 bases from V and 11 bases from J; junction bases left unmatched: 17. Germline V gives CDR1 MNHEY, CDR2 SMNVEV (reference sequence). Notes on the study in general: In a later analysis, several top co-occurrence clusters appeared linked to parvovirus B19, influenza, CMV and Epstein-Barr virus. Reportedly, cytomegalovirus status was diagnosed with high sensitivity and specificity.

This clone was recorded once. What it recognizes is unknown. The donors gave bone marrow, and they were healthy. The sequence derives from a man aged 25-45 years in good health and CMV-seropositive. The rearrangement joins TRBV27 to TRBJ2-5; 7 bases agree with TRBD2. The specimen sequenced was PBMCs. CDR3 sequence reads: CASSPGGEGVKVQYF. The CDR3 DNA sequence: TGTGCCAGCAGTCCTGGGGGGGAGGGAGTCAAGGTTCAGTACTTC.